The clone carrying this T cell receptor beta chain was seen ten or more times. Its antigen is unknown. The donor group consisted entirely of healthy Caucasians. This sample was included in a study of identical twins. Findings and caveats of the study: Beta out-of-frame twin sharing showed a weaker excess.

The germline V gene encodes CDR1 LGHNA and CDR2 YNFKEQ. With V trimmed by 0 bases and J by 3 bases, 3 bases remained unmatched. The CDR3 is made up of 15 amino acids. Unique molecular identifiers were in the cDNA, with template-switch universal primer binding. TCRdb recomputed calls from the 5' RACE reads with MiXCR, one row per CDR3 protein. The sample lists under 250,000 distinct CDR3 sequences; roughly 10% were seen once. The gene calls are TRBV4-2 and TRBJ2-3; 7 nucleotides agree with TRBD2. Sequencing was performed on memory (CD45RO+) T cells sorted from blood. The TCR originated in a woman younger than 30 in good health. CDR3 amino acids: CASSQDERGTDTQYF. CDR3 nucleotides: TGTGCCAGCAGCCAAGATGAGCGGGGAACAGATACGCAGTATTTT.